Each of the 11 T cell receptor beta chains below was sequenced from the same sample in a study of vaccination effects on CD4 cells after COVID-19. The repertoire was sequenced with immunoSEQ multiplex PCR; TCRdb's copy has only in-frame clones and lacks some. The repertoire holds fewer than 20,000 clones, with more than 75% as singletons. Sequencing in the ViraFEST assay came after antigen-specific CD4+ T cells had been expanded with viral peptide pools, which were used to stimulate PBMC. The culture ran for roughly 10 days before CD4+ T cells were isolated. As their vaccination, participants received two doses of either BNT162b2 or mRNA-1273. What these receptors recognize is not known. This material consisted of CD4+ T cells from PBMCs cultured with HCoV-NL63 spike peptides, taken after COVID-19 vaccination. The source of these receptors is a human donor who received a COVID-19 vaccine.

The CDR3 bases are TGTGCCAGCAGCAAAAACAGGGATACTGAAGCTTTCTTT. Its protein product is CASSKNRDTEAFF. This chain links TRBV7-2 with TRBJ1-1; possible D gene TRBD1, 6 bases. The CDR3 is made up of 13 amino acids. Germline CDR1 reads SGHTA; CDR2 reads FQGNSA. V gave up 5 bases and J gave up 5 bases, with 12 bases separating them.

This chain connects TRBV4-1 to TRBJ1-1, with 8 bases lining up with TRBD1. There are 16 residues in the CDR3. Germline CDR1 MGHRA, CDR2 YSYEKL. Trimming cost V 2 bases and J 9 bases; bases outside gene matches: 14. The CDR3 loop reads CASSQPRTGKLVKAFF. The CDR3 DNA reads TGCGCCAGCAGCCAACCCAGGACAGGGAAGTTGGTGAAAGCTTTCTTT.

The chain couples TRBV27 to TRBJ2-7; 8 bases are a match to TRBD1. In germline, CDR1 is MNHEY, CDR2 SMNVEV (reference sequence). The length of the CDR3 is 14 residues. V lost 4 bases to trimming and J lost 4 bases; unmatched junction nucleotides: 6. This CDR3 reads CASSWETGAYEQYF. The CDR3 DNA is TGTGCCAGCAGTTGGGAGACAGGGGCATACGAGCAGTACTTC.

The rearrangement links TRBV19 to TRBJ1-1, with TRBD1 as a possible D gene (5 bases). V lost 0 bases to trimming and J lost 8 bases, with 10 bases between them. This CDR3 comprises 13 residues. Germline CDR1 LNHDA, CDR2 SQIVND (reference sequence). In DNA, the CDR3 is TGTGCCAGTAGTATAGAGGGGCGGCAAGAAGCTTTCTTT. Encoded protein: CASSIEGRQEAFF.

The gene calls are TRBV5-6 and TRBJ1-2; no clear D. This CDR3 has 13 residues. Germline V CDR1 and CDR2: SGHDT, YYEEEE. V dropped 4 bases and J dropped 6 bases, with 13 bases sitting between them. Here the CDR3 reads CASSPTQSDGYTF. The CDR3 nucleotides read TGTGCCAGCAGCCCAACCCAATCAGATGGCTACACCTTC.

The chain carries TRBV5-1 and TRBJ1-3; no firm D call. The CDR3 spans 14 residues. Between the trimmed V and J ends, which lost 0 bases and 1 base, there was a span of 5 bases. CDR1 and CDR2 from the germline V gene are SGHRS and YFSETQ. The CDR3 DNA reads TGCGCCAGCAGCTTGGAAGCTTCTGGAAACACCATATATTTT. This codes for CASSLEASGNTIYF.

This chain uses TRBV10-3 with TRBJ1-1, with no clear D. Germline V gene sequence: CDR1 ENHRY, CDR2 SYGVKD. The CDR3 spans 12 residues. Trimming left V 4 bases short and J 6 bases short, with 9 bases between. The DNA of the CDR3 is TGTGCCATCAGTGTGAGAGGGTCTGAAGCTTTCTTT. This gives the protein CAISVRGSEAFF.

This clone was observed a handful of times. The chain uses TRBV7-2 and TRBJ1-5, with D unclear. The CDR3 is made up of 13 amino acids. The V and J ends lost 1 base and 4 bases respectively, with 5 bases between them. Germline values: CDR1 SGHTA, CDR2 FQGNSA. CDR3 sequence reads: CASSLGRNQPQHF. DNA for the CDR3: TGTGCCAGCAGCTTAGGCAGGAATCAGCCCCAGCATTTT.

The chain has TRBV5-6 and TRBJ2-7; 11 bases are shared with TRBD2. The germline gives CDR1 SGHDT, CDR2 YYEEEE. The CDR3 sequence is 16 residues long. The V segment lost 0 bases and the J segment 7 bases; nucleotides outside the gene matches: 9. CDR3 in DNA: TGTGCCAGCAGCTTGGCCCCCTTGGCTAGCGGGAGGGAGCAGTACTTC. Amino acids: CASSLAPLASGREQYF.

The J gene is TRBJ2-7, the V gene TRBV14; D is possibly TRBD2 (5 bases). Germline CDR1 and CDR2: SGHDN and FVKESK. Trimming pared 2 bases from V and 5 bases from J, leaving 10 bases between. The CDR3 runs to 13 residues. The CDR3 DNA reads TGTGCCAGCAGCCAATTGGTCGGGAACGAGCAGTACTTC. Amino acid sequence: CASSQLVGNEQYF.

Concerning this clone itself: One end of the junction fails to match germline, which may point to a read error. The rearrangement joins TRBV7-7 to TRBJ2-5; D ambiguous. The V gene's germline CDR1 is SSHAT and CDR2 FNYEAQ (reference sequence). This CDR3 has 13 residues. The CDR3 here is CASSLSGSETQYF. The CDR3 coding sequence is TGTGCTAGCAGCTTAAGTGGTTCGGAGACCCAGTACTTC. Complete variable domain (other parts from reference TRBV7-7 and TRBJ2-5): GAGVSQSPRYKVTKRGQDVTLRCDPISSHATLYWYQQALGQGPEFLTYFNYEAQPDKSGLPSDRFSAERPEGSISTLTIQRTEQRDSAMYRCASSLSGSETQYFGPGTRLLVL.